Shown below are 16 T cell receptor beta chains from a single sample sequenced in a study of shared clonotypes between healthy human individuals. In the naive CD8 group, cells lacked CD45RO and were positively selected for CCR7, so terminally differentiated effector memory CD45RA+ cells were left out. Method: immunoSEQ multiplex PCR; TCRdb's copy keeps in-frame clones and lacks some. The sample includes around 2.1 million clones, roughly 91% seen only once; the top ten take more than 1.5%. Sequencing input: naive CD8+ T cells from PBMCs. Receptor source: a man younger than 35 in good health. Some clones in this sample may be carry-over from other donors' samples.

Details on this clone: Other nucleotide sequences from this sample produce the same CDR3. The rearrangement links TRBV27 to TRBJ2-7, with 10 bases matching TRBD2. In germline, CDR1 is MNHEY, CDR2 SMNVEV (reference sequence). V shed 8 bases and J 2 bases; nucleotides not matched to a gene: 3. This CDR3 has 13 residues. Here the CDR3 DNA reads TGTGCCAGCGGACTAGCGGTAACCTACGAGCAGTACTTC. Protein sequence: CASGLAVTYEQYF.

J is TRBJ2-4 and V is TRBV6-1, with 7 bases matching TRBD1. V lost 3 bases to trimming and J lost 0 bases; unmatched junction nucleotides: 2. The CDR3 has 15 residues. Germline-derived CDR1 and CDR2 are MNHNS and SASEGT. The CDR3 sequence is CASSDRGRAKNIQYF. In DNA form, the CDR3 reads TGTGCCAGCAGTGACAGGGGGAGAGCCAAAAACATTCAGTACTTC.

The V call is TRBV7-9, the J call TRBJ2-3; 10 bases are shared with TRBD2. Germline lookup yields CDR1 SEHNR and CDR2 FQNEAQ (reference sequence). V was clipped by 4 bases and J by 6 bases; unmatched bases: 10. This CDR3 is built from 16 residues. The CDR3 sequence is CASSYSGRALEDTQYF. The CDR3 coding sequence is TGTGCCAGCAGCTACAGCGGGAGGGCCCTTGAGGATACGCAGTATTTT. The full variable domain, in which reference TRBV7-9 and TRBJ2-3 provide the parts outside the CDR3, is DTGVSQNPRHKITKRGQNVTFRCDPISEHNRLYWYRQTLGQGPEFLTYFQNEAQLEKSRLLSDRFSAERPKGSFSTLEIQRTEQGDSAMYLCASSYSGRALEDTQYFGPGTRLTVL.

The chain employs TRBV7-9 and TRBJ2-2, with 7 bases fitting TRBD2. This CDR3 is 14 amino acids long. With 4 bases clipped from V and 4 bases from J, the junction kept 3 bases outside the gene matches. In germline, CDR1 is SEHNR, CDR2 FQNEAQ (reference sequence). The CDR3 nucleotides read TGTGCCAGCAGCTCGACTAGCACCACCGGGGAGCTGTTTTTT. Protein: CASSSTSTTGELFF.

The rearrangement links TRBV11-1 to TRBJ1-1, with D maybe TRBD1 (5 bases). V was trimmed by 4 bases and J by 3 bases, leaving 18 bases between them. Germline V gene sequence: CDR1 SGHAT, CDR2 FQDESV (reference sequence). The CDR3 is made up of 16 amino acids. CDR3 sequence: CASSSPGPEGHTEAFF. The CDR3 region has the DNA TGTGCCAGCAGCTCCCCGGGACCGGAGGGGCACACTGAAGCTTTCTTT.

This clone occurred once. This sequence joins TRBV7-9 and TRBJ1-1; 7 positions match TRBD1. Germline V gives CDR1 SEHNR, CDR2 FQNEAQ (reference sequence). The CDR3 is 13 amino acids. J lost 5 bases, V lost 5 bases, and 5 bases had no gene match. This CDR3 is CASSRQGWTEAFF. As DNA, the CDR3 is TGTGCCAGCAGCCGACAGGGTTGGACTGAAGCTTTCTTT. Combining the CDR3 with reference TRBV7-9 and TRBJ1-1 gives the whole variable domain DTGVSQNPRHKITKRGQNVTFRCDPISEHNRLYWYRQTLGQGPEFLTYFQNEAQLEKSRLLSDRFSAERPKGSFSTLEIQRTEQGDSAMYLCASSRQGWTEAFFGQGTRLTVV.

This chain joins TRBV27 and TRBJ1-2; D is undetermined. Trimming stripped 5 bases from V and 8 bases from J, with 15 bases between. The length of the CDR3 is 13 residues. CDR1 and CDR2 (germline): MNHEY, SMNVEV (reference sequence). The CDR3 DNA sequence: TGTGCCAGCAGTCCCCTGAGGACGGGCGGCTACACCTTC. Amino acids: CASSPLRTGGYTF.

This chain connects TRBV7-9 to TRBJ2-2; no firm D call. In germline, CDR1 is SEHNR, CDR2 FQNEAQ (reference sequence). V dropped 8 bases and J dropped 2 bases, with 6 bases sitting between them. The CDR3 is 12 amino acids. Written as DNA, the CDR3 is TGTGCCAGCCTACAAAACACCGGGGAGCTGTTTTTT. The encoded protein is CASLQNTGELFF.

The CDR3 DNA follows: TGTGCCACGACCCAAACAGGGGGATCCGGGGAGCTGTTTTTT. Translating gives CATTQTGGSGELFF. The genes are TRBV27 and TRBJ2-2, with 8 bases identical to TRBD1. The CDR3 has 14 amino acids. Germline V gives CDR1 MNHEY, CDR2 SMNVEV (reference sequence). With V trimmed by 10 bases and J by 6 bases, 10 bases remained unmatched.

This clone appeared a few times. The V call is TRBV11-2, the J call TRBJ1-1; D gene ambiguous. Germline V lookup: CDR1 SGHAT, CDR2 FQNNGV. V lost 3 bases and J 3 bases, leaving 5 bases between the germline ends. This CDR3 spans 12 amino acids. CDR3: CASSFADTEAFF. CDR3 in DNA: TGTGCCAGCAGCTTCGCTGACACTGAAGCTTTCTTT. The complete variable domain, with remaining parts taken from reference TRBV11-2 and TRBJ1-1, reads EAGVAQSPRYKIIEKRQSVAFWCNPISGHATLYWYQQILGQGPKLLIQFQNNGVVDDSQLPKDRFSAERLKGVDSTLKIQPAKLEDSAVYLCASSFADTEAFFGQGTRLTVV.

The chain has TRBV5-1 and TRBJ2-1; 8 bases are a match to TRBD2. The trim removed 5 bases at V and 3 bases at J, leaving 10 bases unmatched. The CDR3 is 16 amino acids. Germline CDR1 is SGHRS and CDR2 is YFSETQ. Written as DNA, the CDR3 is TGCGCCAGCAGTGGGGGAGCGGGAGTTGGCTACAATGAGCAGTTCTTC. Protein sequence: CASSGGAGVGYNEQFF.

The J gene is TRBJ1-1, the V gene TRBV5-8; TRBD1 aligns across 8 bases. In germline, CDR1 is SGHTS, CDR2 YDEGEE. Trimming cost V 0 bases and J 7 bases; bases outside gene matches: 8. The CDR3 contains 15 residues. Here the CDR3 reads CASSLVGQGASEAFF. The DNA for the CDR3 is TGTGCCAGCAGCTTGGTGGGTCAGGGGGCGAGTGAAGCTTTCTTT.

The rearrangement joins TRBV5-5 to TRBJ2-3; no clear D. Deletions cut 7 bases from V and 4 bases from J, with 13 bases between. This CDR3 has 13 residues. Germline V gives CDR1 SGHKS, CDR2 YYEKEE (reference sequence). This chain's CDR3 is CASSHRGPDTQYF. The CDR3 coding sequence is TGTGCCAGCTCCCACCGCGGACCAGATACGCAGTATTTT. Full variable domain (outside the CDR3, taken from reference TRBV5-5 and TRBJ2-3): DAGVTQSPTHLIKTRGQQVTLRCSPISGHKSVSWYQQVLGQGPQFIFQYYEKEERGRGNFPDRFSARQFPNYSSELNVNALLLGDSALYLCASSHRGPDTQYFGPGTRLTVL.

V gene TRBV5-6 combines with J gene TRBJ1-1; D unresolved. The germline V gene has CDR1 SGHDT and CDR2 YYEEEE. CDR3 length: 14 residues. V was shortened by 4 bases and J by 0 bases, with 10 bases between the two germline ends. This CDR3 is CASSPPSLNTEAFF. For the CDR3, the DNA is TGTGCCAGCAGCCCCCCGAGCCTGAACACTGAAGCTTTCTTT.

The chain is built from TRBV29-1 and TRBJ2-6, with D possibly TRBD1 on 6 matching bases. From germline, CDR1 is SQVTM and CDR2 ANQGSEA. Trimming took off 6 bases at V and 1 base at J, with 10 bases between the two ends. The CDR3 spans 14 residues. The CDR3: CSVDTGSGANVLTF. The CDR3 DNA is TGCAGCGTAGATACAGGGTCTGGGGCCAACGTCCTGACTTTC. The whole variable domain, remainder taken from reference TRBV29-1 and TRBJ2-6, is SAVISQKPSRDICQRGTSLTIQCQVDSQVTMMFWYRQQPGQSLTLIATANQGSEATYESGFVIDKFPISRPNLTFSTLTVSNMSPEDSSIYLCSVDTGSGANVLTFGAGSRLTVL.

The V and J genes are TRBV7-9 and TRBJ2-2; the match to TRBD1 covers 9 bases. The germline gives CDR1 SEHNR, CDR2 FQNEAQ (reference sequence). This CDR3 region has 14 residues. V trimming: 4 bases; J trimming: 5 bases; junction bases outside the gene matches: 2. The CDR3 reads CASSSGQGTGELFF. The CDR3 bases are TGTGCCAGCAGCTCAGGACAGGGGACCGGGGAGCTGTTTTTT.